The rows below give T cell receptor beta chains drawn from one sample of a study of cytomegalovirus exposure and HLA in healthy donors. The table came from immunoSEQ multiplex PCR; TCRdb's copy has only in-frame clones and leaves some out. This table holds roughly 100,000 clones, about 80% found once. The sequencing sample was made of PBMCs. The source is a man aged 35-49 years in good health and CMV-seronegative. Both conserved end residues are part of each CDR3. A D gene is named only where the DNA matches it firmly.

V gene,D gene,J gene,CDR3 length,CDR3 protein,CDR3 DNA
TRBV7-2,TRBD1,TRBJ1-5,16,CASSYRAGQINQPQHF,TGTGCCAGCAGCTACCGGGCGGGACAGATAAATCAGCCCCAGCATTTT
TRBV28,.,TRBJ2-7,13,CASRWRATYEQYF,TGTGCCAGCAGGTGGAGGGCAACCTACGAGCAGTACTTC
TRBV5-5,.,TRBJ2-7,16,CASSLVPTRQSVEQYF,TGTGCCAGCAGCTTGGTTCCCACGAGGCAATCGGTTGAGCAGTACTTC
TRBV6-1,TRBD2,TRBJ2-3,15,CASSGASGGSDTQYF,TGTGCCAGCTCTGGCGCTAGCGGGGGGTCAGATACGCAGTATTTT
TRBV13,TRBD2,TRBJ2-1,16,CASSSLTSGRYNEQFF,TGTGCCAGCAGCTCCTTGACTAGCGGGAGGTACAATGAGCAGTTCTTC
TRBV6-1,.,TRBJ2-1,11,CASSTGDNEFF,TGTGCCAGCAGTACCGGAGATAATGAGTTCTTC
TRBV4-3,TRBD2,TRBJ2-1,19,CASSQDILTSGRPANEQFF,TGCGCCAGCAGCCAAGACATCCTTACTAGCGGGAGGCCCGCCAATGAGCAGTTCTTC
TRBV7-9,.,TRBJ2-1,13,CASTGVPYNEQFF,TGTGCCAGCACGGGGGTGCCGTACAATGAGCAGTTCTTC
TRBV5-1,.,TRBJ2-3,15,CASSLQGTSTDTQYF,TGCGCCAGCAGCTTACAGGGCACTAGCACAGATACGCAGTATTTT
TRBV7-9,TRBD1,TRBJ1-1,13,CSSSYGEQGWAFF,TGTTCCAGCAGCTATGGGGAACAGGGGTGGGCTTTCTTT
TRBV27,TRBD1,TRBJ2-7,16,CASSFRGQGFRYEQYF,TGTGCCAGCAGTTTTCGCGGACAGGGGTTCCGGTACGAGCAGTACTTC
TRBV9,.,TRBJ2-4,13,CASSVGSGNIQYF,TGTGCCAGCAGCGTGGGGTCGGGGAACATTCAGTACTTC
TRBV7-2,TRBD1,TRBJ2-1,15,CASASGTGVFYEQFF,TGTGCCAGCGCATCGGGGACAGGGGTGTTTTATGAGCAGTTCTTC
TRBV7-9,TRBD1,TRBJ2-1,15,CAGAGTGSSYNEQFF,TGTGCAGGAGCCGGGACAGGGAGCTCCTACAATGAGCAGTTCTTC
TRBV29-1,.,TRBJ1-2,14,CSVEPRPEGNGYTF,TGCAGCGTTGAACCCCGACCAGAGGGAAATGGCTACACCTTC
TRBV14,.,TRBJ1-1,13,CASSQAGWTEAFF,TGTGCCAGCAGCCAAGCGGGTTGGACTGAAGCTTTCTTT